This T cell receptor (beta chain) derives from a study of T cell repertoires in cytomegalovirus infection. Study-wide results and limits: Summed public TCR beta family frequency identified CMV carriers bearing the relevant HLA. HLA-C-restricted CMV clonotypes gave the most frequent clonotype in two of eight donors.

TCRdb recomputed calls from the reads with MiXCR, one row per CDR3 protein. The table shows 200,000 to 300,000 distinct CDR3 sequences, with roughly 13% occurring only once. On this clonotype itself: Its specificity is not known.

The clonotype comes from a human donor in good health (CMV status not recorded). Some clones in this sample may be carry-over from other donors' samples. Sequenced material: PBMCs.

The chain's CDR3 is CSASKAGWGEQYF. The CDR3 DNA reads TGCAGTGCTAGTAAAGCGGGATGGGGTGAGCAGTACTTC. The V call is TRBV20-1, the J call TRBJ2-7; 7 bases are a match to TRBD2. Trimming at V came to 3 bases and at J to 7 bases, leaving 9 bases not matched to a gene. The germline gives CDR1 DFQATT, CDR2 SNEGSKA (reference sequence). CDR3 size: 13 residues.